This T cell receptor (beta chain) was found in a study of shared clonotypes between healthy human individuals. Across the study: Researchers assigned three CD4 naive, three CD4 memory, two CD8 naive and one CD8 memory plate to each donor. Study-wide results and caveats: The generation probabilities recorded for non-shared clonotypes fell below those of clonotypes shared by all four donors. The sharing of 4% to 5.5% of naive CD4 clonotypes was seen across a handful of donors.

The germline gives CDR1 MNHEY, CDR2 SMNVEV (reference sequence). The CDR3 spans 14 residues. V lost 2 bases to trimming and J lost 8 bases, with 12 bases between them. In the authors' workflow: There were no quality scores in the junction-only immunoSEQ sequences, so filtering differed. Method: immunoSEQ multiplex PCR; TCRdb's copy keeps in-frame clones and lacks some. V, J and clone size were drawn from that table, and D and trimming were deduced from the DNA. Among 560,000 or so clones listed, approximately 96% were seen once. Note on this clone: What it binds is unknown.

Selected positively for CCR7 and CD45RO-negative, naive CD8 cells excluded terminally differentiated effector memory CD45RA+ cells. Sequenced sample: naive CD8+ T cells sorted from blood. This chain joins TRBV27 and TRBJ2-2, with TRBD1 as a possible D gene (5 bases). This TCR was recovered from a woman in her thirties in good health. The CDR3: CASSLGRVYGELFF. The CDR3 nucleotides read TGTGCCAGCAGTTTAGGCAGGGTGTATGGGGAGCTGTTTTTT.